These 14 T cell receptor beta chains originate from one sample sequenced in a study of control samples from healthy donors and cancer patients. The data were produced by immunoSEQ multiplex PCR, yet TCRdb's version contains in-frame clones alone and is incomplete. The table records roughly 450,000 clones, approximately 92% of them present only once. The sample was PBMCs. All receptors derive from a man in his forties or fifties with head and neck cancer.

The chain recombines TRBV6-6 with TRBJ2-7; TRBD1 agrees at 9 bases. Germline CDR1 and CDR2: MNHNY and SVGAGI (reference sequence). V was clipped by 8 bases and J by 6 bases; unmatched bases: 5. This CDR3 comprises 12 residues. In nucleotides, the CDR3 is TGTGCCAGCCGCGGGACAGGGTCCGAGCAGTACTTC. Amino acid sequence: CASRGTGSEQYF.

The chain carries TRBV6-4 and TRBJ2-7; perhaps TRBD1 as D (5 bases). Trimming stripped 8 bases from V and 3 bases from J, with 26 bases between. Germline V CDR1 and CDR2: MRHNA, SNTAGT. This CDR3 is built from 17 residues. CDR3 in DNA: TGTGCCAGCCAAATGTATACAGGTGGTAGCAGAGTCTACGAGCAGTACTTC. Encoded protein: CASQMYTGGSRVYEQYF.

The chain employs TRBV28 and TRBJ1-3; D gene unclear. The V gene lost 3 bases and the J gene lost 4 bases, with 10 bases spanning the gap. This CDR3 has 14 residues. CDR1 and CDR2 from the germline V gene are MDHEN and SYDVKM. CDR3 loop: CASSFHGSGNTIYF. CDR3 in DNA: TGTGCCAGCAGTTTTCACGGGTCGGGAAACACCATATATTTT.

The chain employs TRBV5-5 and TRBJ2-3; 15 nucleotides match TRBD2. Germline V CDR1 and CDR2: SGHKS, YYEKEE (reference sequence). The junction had 3 bases not matched to a gene; V was cut back by 4 bases and J by 3 bases. CDR3 length: 16 amino acids. The DNA of the CDR3 is TGTGCCAGCAGCGAGGGACTAGCGGGGGGAACAGATACGCAGTATTTT. Its protein is CASSEGLAGGTDTQYF. The full variable domain, in which reference TRBV5-5 and TRBJ2-3 provide the parts outside the CDR3, is DAGVTQSPTHLIKTRGQQVTLRCSPISGHKSVSWYQQVLGQGPQFIFQYYEKEERGRGNFPDRFSARQFPNYSSELNVNALLLGDSALYLCASSEGLAGGTDTQYFGPGTRLTVL.

The CDR3 DNA reads TGTGCCAGCAGCCAACTAGGGACAGGGGATGGCTACACCTTC. Its translation: CASSQLGTGDGYTF. V is TRBV3-1 (or the pseudogene TRBV3-2) and J is TRBJ1-2; 10 nucleotides match TRBD1. V shed 2 bases and J 6 bases; nucleotides not matched to a gene: 3. Looked up from germline, CDR1 is LGHDT and CDR2 is YNNKEL (reference sequence). This CDR3 has 14 amino acids.

The chain combines TRBV7-3 with TRBJ2-2; D ambiguous. Trimming removed 6 bases at V and 3 bases at J, with 17 bases between. CDR1 is SGHTA and CDR2 is FQGTGA in the germline V gene. CDR3 length equals 16 residues. CDR3 loop: CASSRQGGADTGELFF. DNA of the CDR3: TGTGCCAGCAGTCGCCAAGGTGGAGCCGACACCGGGGAGCTGTTTTTT.

V is TRBV6-5 and J is TRBJ2-7; D tentatively reads TRBD1 or TRBD2 (5 bases each). V was shortened by 6 bases and J by 2 bases, with 11 bases between the two germline ends. The CDR3 consists of 13 residues. The germline gives CDR1 MNHEY, CDR2 SVGAGI. The CDR3 loop reads CASRTGPTYEQYF. As DNA, the CDR3 is TGTGCCAGCAGGACGGGACCCACCTACGAGCAGTACTTC.

The chain combines TRBV28 with TRBJ1-1; 7 bases map to TRBD1. The CDR3 loop spans 15 amino acids. Trimming took 3 bases from V and 0 from J; bases not matched to a gene: 4. The germline gives CDR1 MDHEN, CDR2 SYDVKM. The CDR3 loop reads CASSLGTAMNTEAFF. The CDR3 DNA is TGTGCCAGCAGTTTGGGGACAGCCATGAACACTGAAGCTTTCTTT.

The chain couples TRBV3-1 (or the pseudogene TRBV3-2) to TRBJ1-4; D perhaps matches TRBD1 (5 bases). The CDR3 spans 14 residues. Per the germline V gene, CDR1 is LGHDT and CDR2 is YNNKEL (reference sequence). V gave up 7 bases and J gave up 6 bases, with 15 bases separating them. The CDR3 region is CASTPGEMDEKLFF. CDR3 coding DNA: TGTGCCAGCACTCCGGGGGAGATGGATGAAAAACTGTTTTTT.

The chain carries TRBV7-2 and TRBJ2-7, with 7 bases matching TRBD2. CDR3 size: 15 residues. Germline values: CDR1 SGHTA, CDR2 FQGNSA. V was clipped by 4 bases and J by 5 bases; unmatched bases: 11. The CDR3 bases are TGTGCCAGCAGCTATTCCAGGGCTAGCGGCAACGAGCAGTACTTC. The encoded protein is CASSYSRASGNEQYF.

The genes are TRBV5-5 and TRBJ2-3; D is perhaps TRBD2 (6 bases). Germline V gene sequence: CDR1 SGHKS, CDR2 YYEKEE (reference sequence). Trimming pared 0 bases from V and 0 bases from J, leaving 11 bases between. The CDR3 totals 16 residues. The chain's CDR3 is CASSLGDLASTDTQYF. The CDR3 DNA reads TGTGCCAGCAGCTTGGGGGACTTAGCTAGCACAGATACGCAGTATTTT.

V is TRBV3-1 (or the pseudogene TRBV3-2) and J is TRBJ2-6; either TRBD1 or TRBD2 may fit D (5 bases each). V was shortened by 4 bases and J by 0 bases, with 13 bases between the two germline ends. Germline CDR1 LGHDT, CDR2 YNNKEL (reference sequence). The CDR3 is 17 amino acids. Written as DNA, the CDR3 is TGTGCCAGCAGCCCCTCGGGGCCCACCTCTGGGGCCAACGTCCTGACTTTC. This codes for CASSPSGPTSGANVLTF.

V usage is TRBV5-1 and J usage is TRBJ2-3, with D tentatively TRBD1 (5 bases). The CDR3 contains 16 residues. Germline lookup yields CDR1 SGHRS and CDR2 YFSETQ. V lost 4 bases to trimming and J lost 2 bases, with 17 bases between them. The chain's CDR3 is CASSPRASTVTDTQYF. CDR3 sequence (DNA): TGCGCCAGCAGCCCCAGGGCCTCCACCGTCACAGATACGCAGTATTTT.

The genes are TRBV29-1 and TRBJ1-5; TRBD1 aligns across 10 bases. The germline V gene encodes CDR1 SQVTM and CDR2 ANQGSEA. J lost 0 bases, V lost 5 bases, and 4 bases had no gene match. There are 15 residues in the CDR3. CDR3 region: CSVRQGADSNQPQHF. The CDR3 nucleotides read TGCAGCGTTCGACAGGGGGCGGATAGCAATCAGCCCCAGCATTTT.